Listed here are 5 T cell receptor beta chains from one sample, sequenced in a study of blood T cell repertoires in COVID-19. The protocol was immunoSEQ multiplex PCR, while the TCRdb copy is restricted to in-frame clones and leaves out a portion. The sample lists about 300,000 clones, approximately 84% occurring once. The specimen sequenced was peripheral blood. These TCRs come from a human donor with COVID-19, enrolled during active disease. The donor label of this sample is uncertain.

The chain joins TRBV12-3 or TRBV12-4 to TRBJ1-5; the D is unclear. The CDR3 is 13 amino acids. Trimming removed 4 bases at V and 0 bases at J, with 4 bases between. The CDR3: CASSSTSNQPQHF. CDR3 DNA: TGTGCCAGCAGTTCTACTAGCAATCAGCCCCAGCATTTT.

This chain uses TRBV28 with TRBJ1-1, with 7 bases fitting TRBD1. Germline V CDR1 and CDR2: MDHEN, SYDVKM. With 5 bases clipped from V and 1 base from J, the junction kept 7 bases outside the gene matches. The CDR3 covers 15 residues. For the CDR3, the DNA is TGTGCCAGCAGTGATCTTAACAGGGGGAACACTGAAGCTTTCTTT. Its translation is CASSDLNRGNTEAFF.

V usage is TRBV4-3 and J usage is TRBJ2-6; D may be TRBD2 (6 bases). The germline V and J ends were trimmed by 1 base and 3 bases, with 10 bases remaining between them. The CDR3 contains 16 residues. Germline V gene data show CDR1 as LGHNA and CDR2 as YSLEER. The CDR3 DNA is TGCGCCAGCAGCCAAGTGGGAGGCTTTGGGGCCAACGTCCTGACTTTC. Its protein product is CASSQVGGFGANVLTF.

V is TRBV28 and J is TRBJ1-2, with 7 bases fitting TRBD1. The ends lost 2 bases at V and 0 bases at J; junction bases unmatched: 9. This CDR3 region has 17 residues. Germline V CDR1 and CDR2: MDHEN, SYDVKM. The CDR3 DNA follows: TGTGCCAGCAGTTTAGTAGGACAGGTATTTTCTAACTATGGCTACACCTTC. This sequence encodes CASSLVGQVFSNYGYTF.

This clone was detected only a few times. The rearrangement joins TRBV11-2 to TRBJ2-1; TRBD2 agrees at 11 bases. The V segment lost 5 bases and the J segment 6 bases; nucleotides outside the gene matches: 3. The length of the CDR3 is 14 residues. Germline CDR1 SGHAT, CDR2 FQNNGV. This CDR3 is CASSLAGGFNEQFF. The CDR3 nucleotides read TGTGCCAGCAGCCTAGCGGGAGGCTTCAATGAGCAGTTCTTC.